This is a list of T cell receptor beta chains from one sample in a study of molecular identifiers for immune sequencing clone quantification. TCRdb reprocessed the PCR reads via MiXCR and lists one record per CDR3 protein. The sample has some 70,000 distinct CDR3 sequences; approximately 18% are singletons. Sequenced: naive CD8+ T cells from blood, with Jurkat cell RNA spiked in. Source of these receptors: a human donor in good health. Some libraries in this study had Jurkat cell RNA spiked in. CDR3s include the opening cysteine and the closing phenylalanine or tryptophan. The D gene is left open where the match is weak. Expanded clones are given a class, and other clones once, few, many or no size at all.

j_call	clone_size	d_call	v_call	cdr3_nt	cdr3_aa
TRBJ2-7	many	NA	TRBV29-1	TGCAGACATCGGGTATTGAGGGACGAGCAGTACTTC	CRHRVLRDEQYF
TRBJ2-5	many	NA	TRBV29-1	TGCAGCTATGAGGGGACCCAAGAGACCCAGTACTTC	CSYEGTQETQYF
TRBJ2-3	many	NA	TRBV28	TGTGCCAGCACGTCCCCCAGGGATACGCAGTATTTT	CASTSPRDTQYF
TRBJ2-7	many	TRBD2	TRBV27	TGTGCCAGCAGTCTCTGGACTAGCGGGTCCTTCGGGGAGCAGTACTTC	CASSLWTSGSFGEQYF
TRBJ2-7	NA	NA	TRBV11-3	TGTGCCAGCAACTCTTCAGGATACGAGCAGTACTTC	CASNSSGYEQYF
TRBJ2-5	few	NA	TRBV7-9	TGTGCCAGCAGCTGGTCGTCAGAGACCCAGTACTTC	CASSWSSETQYF
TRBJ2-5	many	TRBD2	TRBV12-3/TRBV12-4	TGTGCCAGCAGCCAACGGGGCGGGAGGCCAGAAGAGACCCAGTACTTC	CASSQRGGRPEETQYF
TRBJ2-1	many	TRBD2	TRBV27	TGTGCCAGCAGCCGACTAGCGGGAGGGCCAAGTGTCTACAATGAGCAGTTCTTC	CASSRLAGGPSVYNEQFF
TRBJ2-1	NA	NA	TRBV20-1	TGCAGTGCTAGACAGGCCAGTGCTAGGCTCGGTGAGCAGTTCTTC	CSARQASARLGEQFF
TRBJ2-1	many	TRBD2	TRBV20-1	TGCAGTGCTGACAATCGTATTAGCGGGAGTCGCGAGCAGTTCTTC	CSADNRISGSREQFF
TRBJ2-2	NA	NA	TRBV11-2	TGTGCCAGCAGCGAGAGCCCCTGGAGTTCCGTAATGTCGGGGGAGCTGTTTTTT	CASSESPWSSVMSGELFF
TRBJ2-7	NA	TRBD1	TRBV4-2	TGTGCCAGCAGCCAAGATGTGTCAGGGGGCTACGAGCAGTACTTC	CASSQDVSGGYEQYF
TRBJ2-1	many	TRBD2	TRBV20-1	TGCAGTGCTACGGGACTAGCGGGAGGGCCACCTCGAAGCTCCTACAATGAGCAGTTCTTC	CSATGLAGGPPRSSYNEQFF